A selection of T cell receptor beta chains follows, all from one sample in a study of cytomegalovirus exposure and HLA in healthy donors. TCRdb keeps only in-frame clones here, not all; method: immunoSEQ multiplex PCR. The data hold some 150,000 clones, with around four fifths observed a single time. The source material was PBMCs. All receptors derive from a woman between 45 and 60 years old in good health and CMV-seronegative. Each CDR3 is given with its conserved first and last residue. The order of the fields is V gene, D gene, clone size, J gene, CDR3 DNA, CDR3 protein. D genes are given only for firm matches. Clone size is given for some rows only: seen once, a few or many times, or a class if the clone is expanded.

v_call: TRBV19; d_call: TRBD1; clone_size: once; j_call: TRBJ1-1; cdr3_nt: TGTGCCAGTAGTACCCGTCCTGGGACAGGGCGAGGAAACACTGAAGCTTTCTTT; cdr3_aa: CASSTRPGTGRGNTEAFF
v_call: TRBV2; d_call: -; clone_size: -; j_call: TRBJ1-5; cdr3_nt: TGTGCCAGCAGTGGAAGTGGCGTAGCTCAGCCCCAGCATTTT; cdr3_aa: CASSGSGVAQPQHF
v_call: TRBV5-1; d_call: -; clone_size: -; j_call: TRBJ2-3; cdr3_nt: TGCGCCAGCAGCTTGGTTGCTAGCCTAAGCACAGATACGCAGTATTTT; cdr3_aa: CASSLVASLSTDTQYF
v_call: TRBV6-4; d_call: TRBD2; clone_size: -; j_call: TRBJ2-2; cdr3_nt: TGTGCCAGCAGTGATGGGACTAGCGACACCGGGGAGCTGTTTTTT; cdr3_aa: CASSDGTSDTGELFF
v_call: TRBV6-5; d_call: TRBD2; clone_size: -; j_call: TRBJ2-7; cdr3_nt: TGTGCCAGCAGACCTCGACTAGCCGGGGAGCAGTACTTC; cdr3_aa: CASRPRLAGEQYF
v_call: TRBV13; d_call: -; clone_size: -; j_call: TRBJ2-2; cdr3_nt: TGTGCCAGCAGCTTATTTGGGCTAGCGAAGAACACCGGGGAGCTGTTTTTT; cdr3_aa: CASSLFGLAKNTGELFF
v_call: TRBV15; d_call: -; clone_size: -; j_call: TRBJ1-1; cdr3_nt: TGTGCCACCAGCGACCCGACGACATTGAACACTGAAGCTTTCTTT; cdr3_aa: CATSDPTTLNTEAFF
v_call: TRBV6-4; d_call: TRBD1; clone_size: many; j_call: TRBJ2-1; cdr3_nt: TGTGCCAGCAGTGGGGACAGTTCCTACAATGAGCAGTTCTTC; cdr3_aa: CASSGDSSYNEQFF
v_call: TRBV19; d_call: TRBD1; clone_size: -; j_call: TRBJ1-3; cdr3_nt: TGTGCCAGCCTAGGGGGCTCGGACACCATATATTTT; cdr3_aa: CASLGGSDTIYF
v_call: TRBV4-1; d_call: TRBD2; clone_size: -; j_call: TRBJ2-2; cdr3_nt: TGCGCCAGCAGCCACTGTAGCGGGAGGGGCACCGGGGAGCTGTTTTTT; cdr3_aa: CASSHCSGRGTGELFF
v_call: TRBV6-1; d_call: -; clone_size: -; j_call: TRBJ1-2; cdr3_nt: TGTGCCAGCAGTGACACTCAGGGAATGAGCGGCTACACCTTC; cdr3_aa: CASSDTQGMSGYTF
v_call: TRBV9; d_call: -; clone_size: -; j_call: TRBJ2-2; cdr3_nt: TGTGCCAGCAGCGCTTCCAGGGGAACCGGGGAGCTGTTTTTT; cdr3_aa: CASSASRGTGELFF
v_call: TRBV19; d_call: -; clone_size: -; j_call: TRBJ1-4; cdr3_nt: TGTGCCAGTACGATACAGGCTAATGAAAAACTGTTTTTT; cdr3_aa: CASTIQANEKLFF
v_call: TRBV25-1; d_call: TRBD1; clone_size: -; j_call: TRBJ1-2; cdr3_nt: TGTGCCAGCCCCAGACAGGGTAGGGCTTATGGCTACACCTTC; cdr3_aa: CASPRQGRAYGYTF
v_call: TRBV5-1; d_call: TRBD1; clone_size: -; j_call: TRBJ1-2; cdr3_nt: TGCGCCAGTACCCCGGACAGGGGTTATGGCTACACCTTC; cdr3_aa: CASTPDRGYGYTF
v_call: TRBV7-8; d_call: -; clone_size: -; j_call: TRBJ1-1; cdr3_nt: TGTGCCAGCAGCTTAGTAGTGGGAGGGGCCACTGAAGCTTTCTTT; cdr3_aa: CASSLVVGGATEAFF
v_call: TRBV27; d_call: TRBD1; clone_size: -; j_call: TRBJ2-3; cdr3_nt: TGTGCCAGCAGCATCCGGACAGGGAGAACAGATACGCAGTATTTT; cdr3_aa: CASSIRTGRTDTQYF
v_call: TRBV7-9; d_call: -; clone_size: -; j_call: TRBJ1-1; cdr3_nt: TGTGCCAGCAGCTTAGGCAGGGCGACGGTGAACACTGAAGCTTTCTTT; cdr3_aa: CASSLGRATVNTEAFF
v_call: TRBV30; d_call: TRBD1; clone_size: -; j_call: TRBJ1-5; cdr3_nt: TGTGCCTGGAGTGGACAGGGCCGATTTCAGCCCCAGCATTTT; cdr3_aa: CAWSGQGRFQPQHF
v_call: TRBV2; d_call: TRBD1; clone_size: -; j_call: TRBJ2-7; cdr3_nt: TGTGCCAGCAGTGCCGGGACAGGGATCTACGAGCAGTACTTC; cdr3_aa: CASSAGTGIYEQYF
v_call: TRBV5-1; d_call: -; clone_size: few; j_call: TRBJ2-3; cdr3_nt: TGCGCCAGCAGCTCCTCGGGAGCTAGCACAGATACGCAGTATTTT; cdr3_aa: CASSSSGASTDTQYF
v_call: TRBV11-2; d_call: -; clone_size: -; j_call: TRBJ2-5; cdr3_nt: TGTGCCAGCAGCTTAGGTTTTTCCGGCAGGGGAGGGGGAGAGACCCAGTACTTC; cdr3_aa: CASSLGFSGRGGGETQYF
v_call: TRBV18; d_call: TRBD1; clone_size: -; j_call: TRBJ2-7; cdr3_nt: TGTGCCAGCTCACCATCGACAGGGGATTTGAACGAGCAGTACTTC; cdr3_aa: CASSPSTGDLNEQYF
v_call: TRBV19; d_call: TRBD1; clone_size: -; j_call: TRBJ1-4; cdr3_nt: TGTGCCAGTAGACGTCCCGGACAGGGGAGCGAAAAACTGTTTTTT; cdr3_aa: CASRRPGQGSEKLFF
v_call: TRBV28; d_call: -; clone_size: -; j_call: TRBJ2-6; cdr3_nt: TGTGCCAGCAGTACCGGGACACCTGGGGCCAACGTCCTGACTTTC; cdr3_aa: CASSTGTPGANVLTF
v_call: TRBV4-3; d_call: -; clone_size: -; j_call: TRBJ2-1; cdr3_nt: TGCGCCAGCAGCCAAGACTCCCAGCGCCTTCAGTTCTTC; cdr3_aa: CASSQDSQRLQFF
v_call: TRBV7-2; d_call: TRBD1; clone_size: once; j_call: TRBJ2-1; cdr3_nt: TGTGCCACCGGACAGGTTGGTTATGAGCAGTTCTTC; cdr3_aa: CATGQVGYEQFF
v_call: TRBV5-1; d_call: -; clone_size: -; j_call: TRBJ1-6; cdr3_nt: TGCGCCAGCAGCTTGATGGAGAGCTCCTATAATTCACCCCTCCACTTT; cdr3_aa: CASSLMESSYNSPLHF
v_call: TRBV7-2; d_call: -; clone_size: -; j_call: TRBJ1-1; cdr3_nt: TGTGCCAGCAGCTTGAGGATGAACACTGAAGCTTTCTTT; cdr3_aa: CASSLRMNTEAFF
v_call: TRBV28; d_call: TRBD2; clone_size: -; j_call: TRBJ2-7; cdr3_nt: TGTGCCAGCAGTAAGACCAGATGGACTAGCGGAACCTACGAGCAGTACTTC; cdr3_aa: CASSKTRWTSGTYEQYF
v_call: TRBV29-1; d_call: -; clone_size: -; j_call: TRBJ2-2; cdr3_nt: TGCAGCGTACCCACAGTGAACACCGGGGAGCTGTTTTTT; cdr3_aa: CSVPTVNTGELFF
v_call: TRBV28; d_call: -; clone_size: -; j_call: TRBJ1-5; cdr3_nt: TGTGCCAGCAGTTTACTAGGACGGGGGAACAATCAGCCCCAGCATTTT; cdr3_aa: CASSLLGRGNNQPQHF
v_call: TRBV7-3; d_call: -; clone_size: -; j_call: TRBJ1-5; cdr3_nt: TGTGCCAGCAGCTCCCTCGGGAAGAATCAGCCCCAGCATTTT; cdr3_aa: CASSSLGKNQPQHF
v_call: TRBV4-1; d_call: TRBD1; clone_size: -; j_call: TRBJ2-2; cdr3_nt: TGCGCCAGCAGCCTGTTAACAGGGGTGAACACCGGGGAGCTGTTTTTT; cdr3_aa: CASSLLTGVNTGELFF
v_call: TRBV4-1; d_call: -; clone_size: -; j_call: TRBJ2-2; cdr3_nt: TGCGCCAGCAGGGGCTGGAACACCGGGGAGCTGTTTTTT; cdr3_aa: CASRGWNTGELFF
v_call: TRBV15; d_call: TRBD1; clone_size: -; j_call: TRBJ2-2; cdr3_nt: TGTGCCACCAGCAGAGATTGGGGAACAGGGGTGAACACCGGGGAGCTGTTTTTT; cdr3_aa: CATSRDWGTGVNTGELFF
v_call: TRBV27; d_call: TRBD1; clone_size: -; j_call: TRBJ2-5; cdr3_nt: TGTGCCAGCAGCTTGGGAACAGGGGCCGTTGAGGAGACCCAGTACTTC; cdr3_aa: CASSLGTGAVEETQYF
v_call: TRBV27; d_call: TRBD1; clone_size: -; j_call: TRBJ1-6; cdr3_nt: TGTGCCAGCACCAACGGACAGGCGTTGAATTCACCCCTCCACTTT; cdr3_aa: CASTNGQALNSPLHF
v_call: TRBV5-4; d_call: TRBD1; clone_size: -; j_call: TRBJ1-1; cdr3_nt: TGTGCCAGCAGATCGCGCCGGGACAGGGACACTGAAGCTTTCTTT; cdr3_aa: CASRSRRDRDTEAFF
v_call: TRBV2; d_call: TRBD1; clone_size: -; j_call: TRBJ1-3; cdr3_nt: TGTGCCAGCAGTGAATTCGGGACAGGGGCTGGAAACACCATATATTTT; cdr3_aa: CASSEFGTGAGNTIYF
v_call: TRBV27; d_call: TRBD1; clone_size: -; j_call: TRBJ2-6; cdr3_nt: TGTGCCAGCAGGCGAAAGCCAGGGGGCGGTTTACTGGCCTCTGGGGCCAACGTCCTGACTTTC; cdr3_aa: CASRRKPGGGLLASGANVLTF
v_call: TRBV27; d_call: TRBD1; clone_size: few; j_call: TRBJ1-5; cdr3_nt: TGTGCCAGCTCCAGGGGGCCAGATAGCAATCAGCCCCAGCATTTT; cdr3_aa: CASSRGPDSNQPQHF
v_call: TRBV5-8; d_call: -; clone_size: -; j_call: TRBJ1-5; cdr3_nt: TGTGCCAGCAGCTCCCGGGGGGTAGGAGGTCAGCCCCAGCATTTT; cdr3_aa: CASSSRGVGGQPQHF
v_call: TRBV6-5; d_call: -; clone_size: -; j_call: TRBJ1-2; cdr3_nt: TGTGCCAGCAGATTTCAGGGCCTTGGCTATGGCTACACCTTC; cdr3_aa: CASRFQGLGYGYTF
v_call: TRBV5-1; d_call: -; clone_size: -; j_call: TRBJ1-6; cdr3_nt: TGCGCCAGCAGCCAACAGGATCGCCCTAATTCACCCCTCCACTTT; cdr3_aa: CASSQQDRPNSPLHF
v_call: TRBV15; d_call: -; clone_size: few; j_call: TRBJ2-7; cdr3_nt: TGTGCCACCAGCAGAGACAGGGGAAGAGTGCACGAGCAGTACTTC; cdr3_aa: CATSRDRGRVHEQYF
v_call: TRBV11-2; d_call: TRBD1; clone_size: -; j_call: TRBJ2-7; cdr3_nt: TGTGCCAGCAGTCCGACAGGGAACGAGCAGTACTTC; cdr3_aa: CASSPTGNEQYF
v_call: TRBV19; d_call: TRBD1; clone_size: few; j_call: TRBJ1-5; cdr3_nt: TGTGCCAGTCGGACAGGGCGATATAGCAATCAGCCCCAGCATTTT; cdr3_aa: CASRTGRYSNQPQHF
v_call: TRBV28; d_call: -; clone_size: -; j_call: TRBJ1-6; cdr3_nt: TGTGCCAGCAGTTCCTTGGCCAATTCACCCCTCCACTTT; cdr3_aa: CASSSLANSPLHF
v_call: TRBV5-4; d_call: TRBD2; clone_size: -; j_call: TRBJ2-3; cdr3_nt: TGTGCCAGCAGCTTGGCTAGCGGGGACACAGATACGCAGTATTTT; cdr3_aa: CASSLASGDTDTQYF
v_call: TRBV18; d_call: -; clone_size: -; j_call: TRBJ1-6; cdr3_nt: TGTGCCAGCTCGCCACCTCCATGGGAGCTAAGCTCCTATAATTCACCCCTCCACTTT; cdr3_aa: CASSPPPWELSSYNSPLHF
v_call: TRBV7-9; d_call: TRBD2; clone_size: -; j_call: TRBJ2-1; cdr3_nt: TGTGCCAGCAGCTCGGGGATGGCGCGGGAGGTTGAGCAGTTCTTC; cdr3_aa: CASSSGMAREVEQFF
v_call: TRBV25-1; d_call: TRBD1; clone_size: -; j_call: TRBJ1-5; cdr3_nt: TGTGCCAGCAGTGCGTTGGGACAGGGGTCTCATCAGCCCCAGCATTTT; cdr3_aa: CASSALGQGSHQPQHF
v_call: TRBV6-5; d_call: -; clone_size: few; j_call: TRBJ2-7; cdr3_nt: TGTGCCAGCAGTGCCGGGACTTATGGCGAGCAGTACTTC; cdr3_aa: CASSAGTYGEQYF